These T cell receptor beta chains were read from a single sample in a study of T-cell reconstitution after alpha-beta-depleted transplantation in children. Each CDR3 protein gets one entry after TCRdb re-called the PCR reads with MiXCR. The sample lists 500,000 or so distinct CDR3 sequences; 32% were seen once. This material consisted of PBMCs from the stem cell graft donor, taken from the stem cell graft. The receptors originated from a human donor who donated a stem cell graft to a child with aplastic anemia. Both conserved end residues are part of each CDR3. D genes are given only for firm matches. Clone size is given for some rows only: seen once, a few or many times, or a class if the clone is expanded.

J | D | V | size | CDR3 | DNA
TRBJ2-1 | TRBD2 | TRBV6-2/TRBV6-3 | . | CASRVIAGDEQFF | TGTGCCAGCAGGGTAATAGCGGGAGATGAGCAGTTCTTC
TRBJ1-3 | . | TRBV9 | . | CASSVRRDGNTIYF | TGTGCCAGCAGCGTAAGAAGGGACGGAAACACCATATATTTT
TRBJ1-1 | . | TRBV29-1 | . | CSVTGTKGVNTEAFF | TGCAGCGTCACCGGGACCAAGGGGGTAAACACTGAAGCTTTCTTT
TRBJ2-7 | . | TRBV11-2 | . | CASSLAPGVKSYEQYF | TGTGCCAGCAGCTTAGCCCCGGGGGTAAAGTCCTACGAGCAGTACTTC
TRBJ1-1 | TRBD1 | TRBV7-9 | few | CASSSRVGAGGSTEAFF | TGTGCCAGCAGCTCCCGGGTCGGGGCAGGGGGGAGCACTGAAGCTTTCTTT
TRBJ1-6 | . | TRBV7-8 | few | CASSLVMGGSYNSPLHF | TGTGCCAGCAGCCTAGTTATGGGTGGCTCCTATAATTCACCCCTCCACTTT
TRBJ2-1 | . | TRBV7-6 | . | CASSSQGGNEQFF | TGTGCCAGCAGCTCCCAGGGGGGGAATGAGCAGTTCTTC
TRBJ1-1 | . | TRBV6-1 | few | CASRTGLTEAFF | TGTGCCAGCAGGACAGGCCTCACTGAAGCTTTCTTT
TRBJ2-2 | TRBD2 | TRBV9 | . | CASTAGLAGVGELFF | TGTGCCAGCACCGCGGGTCTAGCGGGAGTCGGGGAGCTGTTTTTT
TRBJ1-1 | TRBD1 | TRBV27 | once | CASSLSGTGVGNTEAFF | TGTGCCAGCAGTTTATCTGGGACAGGGGTTGGGAACACTGAAGCTTTCTTT
TRBJ2-1 | TRBD2 | TRBV20-1 | . | CSARDPSGRGNEQFF | TGCAGTGCTAGAGATCCTAGCGGGAGGGGCAATGAGCAGTTCTTC
TRBJ1-6 | . | TRBV4-3 | few | CASSQDSGNSPLHF | TGCGCCAGCAGCCAAGATTCCGGAAATTCACCCCTCCACTTT
TRBJ1-2 | TRBD1 | TRBV4-3 | . | CASSPEPGTDYGYTF | TGCGCCAGCAGCCCCGAACCGGGGACAGATTATGGCTACACCTTC
TRBJ2-1 | TRBD2 | TRBV29-1 | few | CSVGTSGNYNEQFF | TGCAGCGTGGGAACTAGCGGCAACTACAATGAGCAGTTCTTC
TRBJ1-1 | TRBD1 | TRBV7-2 | . | CASSGPDRVSEAFF | TGTGCCAGCAGCGGACCGGACAGGGTCAGTGAAGCTTTCTTT
TRBJ1-1 | . | TRBV20-1 | few | CSARGSRIEAFF | TGCAGTGCTAGAGGAAGCAGGATTGAAGCTTTCTTT
TRBJ2-1 | TRBD2 | TRBV9 | . | CASSVARASGSHHEQFF | TGTGCCAGCAGCGTAGCGAGGGCCAGCGGGAGCCATCATGAGCAGTTCTTC
TRBJ1-3 | . | TRBV5-4 | . | CASSTVDSGNTIYF | TGTGCCAGCAGCACCGTGGATTCTGGAAACACCATATATTTT
TRBJ2-1 | TRBD2 | TRBV28 | . | CASRSHGRVAGDHEQFF | TGTGCCAGCAGATCCCACGGTCGGGTAGCGGGAGATCATGAGCAGTTCTTC
TRBJ2-3 | . | TRBV20-1 | . | CSARDVLAPDTQYF | TGCAGTGCTAGAGATGTACTAGCTCCAGATACGCAGTATTTT
TRBJ1-2 | TRBD1 | TRBV12-3/TRBV12-4 | few | CASSQAQGLYGYTF | TGTGCCAGCAGCCAGGCACAGGGGTTGTATGGCTACACCTTC
TRBJ2-5 | TRBD1 | TRBV6-5 | . | CASSFSTGLPPETQYF | TGTGCCAGCAGTTTCTCGACAGGGCTCCCTCCAGAGACCCAGTACTTC
TRBJ1-1 | . | TRBV5-1 | few | CASSFGQALNTEAFF | TGCGCCAGCAGCTTCGGTCAGGCGTTGAACACTGAAGCTTTCTTT
TRBJ2-6 | TRBD1 | TRBV7-9 | . | CASSSRDSLSGANVLTF | TGTGCCAGCAGCTCCCGGGACAGCCTCTCTGGGGCCAACGTCCTGACTTTC
TRBJ1-3 | . | TRBV4-3 | . | CASSQDRQISGNTIYF | TGCGCCAGCAGCCAAGATCGACAAATCTCTGGAAACACCATATATTTT
TRBJ2-3 | TRBD2 | TRBV7-2 | . | CASSLTSGSRADTQYF | TGTGCCAGCAGCTTGACTAGCGGGAGTAGGGCAGATACGCAGTATTTT
TRBJ2-5 | . | TRBV20-1 | . | CSARTHEETQYF | TGCAGTGCCAGGACACACGAAGAGACCCAGTACTTC
TRBJ2-1 | TRBD2 | TRBV5-1 | . | CASGTTSGSHEQFF | TGCGCCAGCGGAACTACTAGCGGGAGTCATGAGCAGTTCTTC
TRBJ1-1 | TRBD1 | TRBV2 | . | CASSPGQGRQTEAFF | TGTGCCAGCAGCCCGGGACAGGGGCGGCAAACTGAAGCTTTCTTT
TRBJ1-2 | . | TRBV27 | . | CASRGRAYGYTF | TGTGCCAGCAGAGGGAGGGCTTATGGCTACACCTTC
TRBJ2-7 | . | TRBV5-6 | few | CASSLVGVEQYF | TGTGCCAGCAGTTTGGTAGGGGTCGAGCAGTACTTC
TRBJ2-3 | TRBD2 | TRBV7-6 | few | CASSAGLAGVSDTQYF | TGTGCCAGCAGCGCGGGACTAGCGGGAGTTTCAGATACGCAGTATTTT
TRBJ2-5 | . | TRBV29-1 | few | CSALDETQYF | TGCAGCGCACTTGACGAGACCCAGTACTTC
TRBJ2-1 | . | TRBV29-1 | few | CSVETPYNEQFF | TGCAGCGTGGAGACACCGTACAATGAGCAGTTCTTC
TRBJ2-1 | TRBD2 | TRBV14 | . | CASSPLAGGSWNEQFF | TGTGCCAGCAGCCCTCTAGCGGGAGGATCGTGGAATGAGCAGTTCTTC
TRBJ1-1 | . | TRBV19 | . | CASSIDQVARTEAFF | TGTGCCAGTAGTATAGATCAAGTCGCGCGGACTGAAGCTTTCTTT
TRBJ1-2 | . | TRBV20-1 | few | CSARGGAYGYTF | TGCAGTGCTAGAGGGGGGGCCTATGGCTACACCTTC
TRBJ1-1 | . | TRBV30 | . | CDWSRFRAGMGTEAFF | TGTGACTGGAGTCGATTTCGGGCGGGAATGGGCACTGAAGCTTTCTTT
TRBJ2-1 | . | TRBV20-1 | . | CSARERTLLAEQFF | TGCAGTGCTAGAGAGAGGACGTTGCTAGCGGAGCAGTTCTTC
TRBJ2-3 | . | TRBV29-1 | . | CSVEEMTDTQYF | TGCAGCGTTGAGGAGATGACAGATACGCAGTATTTT
TRBJ2-5 | TRBD2 | TRBV18 | once | CASSPSGTSKTQYF | TGTGCCAGCTCACCTTCTGGGACTAGCAAGACCCAGTACTTC
TRBJ1-4 | . | TRBV7-2 | few | CASRLTAGFNEKLFF | TGTGCCAGCAGACTAACGGCGGGGTTTAATGAAAAACTGTTTTTT
TRBJ1-2 | . | TRBV13 | . | CASSLGGDGYTF | TGTGCCAGCAGTTTAGGAGGGGACGGCTACACCTTC
TRBJ1-6 | . | TRBV27 | . | CASCKTGSSYNSPLHF | TGTGCCAGCTGTAAAACAGGGAGCTCCTATAATTCACCCCTCCACTTT
TRBJ2-5 | TRBD2 | TRBV2 | . | CASTGGLAETQYF | TGTGCCAGCACCGGGGGACTAGCGGAGACCCAGTACTTC
TRBJ2-7 | TRBD1 | TRBV6-1 | . | CAHRGTGINEQYF | TGTGCCCATAGGGGGACAGGAATCAACGAGCAGTACTTC
TRBJ1-3 | . | TRBV30 | once | CAWTGLSDTIYF | TGTGCCTGGACCGGCCTTTCGGACACCATATATTTT
TRBJ1-4 | . | TRBV12-3/TRBV12-4 | . | CASSLSGFQEKLFF | TGTGCCAGCAGTTTATCTGGGTTTCAGGAAAAACTGTTTTTT
TRBJ1-3 | . | TRBV11-2 | few | CASSPVQGSGNTIYF | TGTGCCAGCAGCCCCGTACAGGGATCTGGAAACACCATATATTTT
TRBJ2-3 | TRBD2 | TRBV20-1 | . | CSARGGGPRQLNTDTQYF | TGCAGTGCTAGGGGGGGGGGACCCCGACAGCTTAACACAGATACGCAGTATTTT
TRBJ2-4 | . | TRBV7-2 | few | CASSRPGENIQYF | TGTGCCAGCAGCCGACCTGGGGAGAACATTCAGTACTTC